This is a list of T cell receptor beta chains from one sample in a study of T cell changes during pregnancy in multiple sclerosis. Clones were sequenced by immunoSEQ multiplex PCR, and TCRdb holds only the in-frame ones, with some missing. The data show some 60,000 clones, around 90% seen once. The specimen was peripheral blood, collected after pregnancy. The receptors originated from a female donor in good health, enrolled as a control in a pregnancy study. The CDR3 runs from the conserved cysteine through the conserved F or W. The D gene is left open where the match is weak. Size values are once, few and many counts, or a class for expanded clones, and some rows have none.

j_call	clone_size	d_call	v_call	cdr3_nt	cdr3_aa
TRBJ2-1	.	TRBD2	TRBV19	TGTGCCACTACGGGACTAGCGGGAGTCTATGAGCAGTTCTTC	CATTGLAGVYEQFF
TRBJ2-7	.	TRBD1	TRBV13	TGTGCCAGCAGCCCCCTAACAGGGGCAACCTACGAGCAGTACTTC	CASSPLTGATYEQYF
TRBJ2-7	.	.	TRBV7-2	TGTGCCAGCAGCTTCCTTTCTTACGGGGACGAGCAGTACTTC	CASSFLSYGDEQYF
TRBJ2-7	.	TRBD1	TRBV6-6	TGTGCCAGCGATAGTCAGGGGGCCCTACGCCAGTACTTC	CASDSQGALRQYF
TRBJ2-2	.	.	TRBV7-3	TGTGCCAGCAGCTTAGGCGGGGCCCCCACCGGGGAGCTGTTTTTT	CASSLGGAPTGELFF
TRBJ1-1	.	.	TRBV27	TGTGCCAGCAAGGTGGCAGGGAACACTGAAGCTTTCTTT	CASKVAGNTEAFF
TRBJ1-2	.	.	TRBV2	TGTGCCAGCAGTGAATCTGGACTAATTTATGGCTACACCTTC	CASSESGLIYGYTF
TRBJ1-1	.	.	TRBV6-1	TGTGCCAGCAGTGATATTAGGGGAAACACTGAAGCTTTCTTT	CASSDIRGNTEAFF
TRBJ2-3	once	TRBD2	TRBV15	TGTGCCACCAGCAGGACGCTAGCGGCTAGCACAGATACGCAGTATTTT	CATSRTLAASTDTQYF
TRBJ2-1	.	.	TRBV6-5	TGTGCCAGCAGTTCCCCCAGTTCAGTGTACAATGAGCAGTTCTTC	CASSSPSSVYNEQFF
TRBJ2-3	.	TRBD2	TRBV9	TGTGCCAGCAGCGTAGCTGGGAGCGGGGGCACAGATACGCAGTATTTT	CASSVAGSGGTDTQYF
TRBJ2-3	.	.	TRBV5-6	TGTGCCAGCAGCCGTACAGGGTCCTATAGCACAGATACGCAGTATTTT	CASSRTGSYSTDTQYF
TRBJ2-7	once	TRBD1	TRBV5-4	TGTGCCAGCAGCTTGGGGGGACAGGGACCCTACGAGCAGTACTTC	CASSLGGQGPYEQYF
TRBJ2-1	.	TRBD2	TRBV5-4	TGTGCCAGCTCGCGGGAGGGTTACAATGAGCAGTTCTTC	CASSREGYNEQFF
TRBJ1-1	once	.	TRBV7-2	TGTGCCAGCAGCTTAAACACCGGGGGGAACGCTTTCTTT	CASSLNTGGNAFF
TRBJ2-2	.	TRBD1	TRBV6-4	TGTGCCAGCAGTAGACAGGGGAACACCGGGGAGCTGTTTTTT	CASSRQGNTGELFF
TRBJ2-7	.	TRBD2	TRBV10-2	TGCGCCAGCAGTGAAGGGCACGGGACTAGCGGGAAATACGAGCAGTACTTC	CASSEGHGTSGKYEQYF
TRBJ2-3	.	.	TRBV7-2	TGTGCCAGCAGCTTAGGCCTACCTCTCACAGATACGCAGTATTTT	CASSLGLPLTDTQYF
TRBJ2-6	.	.	TRBV7-8	TGTGCCAGCAGCTTAGACAGCTCTGGGGCCAACGTCCTGACTTTC	CASSLDSSGANVLTF
TRBJ2-3	.	TRBD1	TRBV5-4	TGTGCCAGCACTTCGGGACAGATAACAGATACGCAGTATTTT	CASTSGQITDTQYF
TRBJ2-2	.	TRBD2	TRBV5-5	TGTGCCAGCAGCACACTAGCGGCAGCGAACACCGGGGAGCTGTTTTTT	CASSTLAAANTGELFF
TRBJ1-2	once	.	TRBV15	TGTGCCACCTCAGCCGGGATTAACTATGGCTACACCTTC	CATSAGINYGYTF
TRBJ1-5	once	.	TRBV5-1	TGCGCCAGCAGCAACGGAGATAGCAATCAGCCCCAGCATTTT	CASSNGDSNQPQHF
TRBJ1-1	few	.	TRBV4-3	TGCGCCAGCAGCCCCAGCTCCCAGGCTAACACTGAAGCTTTCTTT	CASSPSSQANTEAFF
TRBJ2-1	.	TRBD1	TRBV29-1	TGCAGCGTTGTCCCGGGACAGGGGGCGGGAGGCAATGAGCAGTTCTTC	CSVVPGQGAGGNEQFF
TRBJ2-7	.	.	TRBV7-6	TGTGCCAGCAGCCCCCGATCATGGGACTACGAGCAGTACTTC	CASSPRSWDYEQYF